Detailed here is one T cell receptor beta chain. The junction differs from germline at one of its ends, possibly a read error. The data belong to a study of blood T cells in healthy people across ages. A sample-barcoded 5' primer and a J-beta primer mix were used in a second PCR of roughly 7 to 11 cycles. With 12 random nucleotides, a template-switch adaptor tagged each individual cDNA molecule. TCRdb processed the 5' RACE reads anew with MiXCR; each CDR3 protein has one entry. The table shows about 290,000 distinct CDR3 sequences, with 27% occurring only once. Germline-derived CDR1 and CDR2 are SGHAT and FQNNGV. The CDR3 has 15 amino acids.

The sample comprised blood. V usage is TRBV11-2 and J usage is TRBJ2-5; maybe TRBD1 (6 bases). This TCR was sampled from a woman aged 70 to 79 in good health. Here the CDR3 reads CASSFTGFSYNEQLF. CDR3 in DNA: TGTGCCAGCAGCTTTACAGGGTTCTCCTACAATGAGCAGCTCTTC.